This TCR beta chain was identified during a study of cytomegalovirus exposure and HLA in healthy donors. Each of the donors was a healthy bone marrow donor. PCR used 60 Vbeta primers and 13 Jbeta primers. In the source study's methods: Later analysis identified tens of millions of unique TCR beta chains, about 10 million shared. Data came from immunoSEQ multiplex PCR; TCRdb stores just in-frame clones and leaves some out. The DNA was the basis for D and trimming; V, J and clone size are from that table. The repertoire includes fewer than 150,000 clones, approximately 85% of them detected once, and about 6.7% sits in the top ten. This CDR3 is built from 16 residues. CDR1 and CDR2 (germline): SGHKS, YYEKEE (reference sequence). J lost 3 bases, V lost 3 bases, and 9 bases had no gene match.

This chain joins TRBV5-5 and TRBJ2-1, with 7 bases that match TRBD1. What was sequenced was PBMCs. This receptor was obtained from a woman under 40 in good health and CMV-seropositive. The CDR3 protein is CASSSVTGVGYNEQFF. The CDR3 DNA reads as TGTGCCAGCAGCTCAGTAACAGGGGTGGGCTACAATGAGCAGTTCTTC.